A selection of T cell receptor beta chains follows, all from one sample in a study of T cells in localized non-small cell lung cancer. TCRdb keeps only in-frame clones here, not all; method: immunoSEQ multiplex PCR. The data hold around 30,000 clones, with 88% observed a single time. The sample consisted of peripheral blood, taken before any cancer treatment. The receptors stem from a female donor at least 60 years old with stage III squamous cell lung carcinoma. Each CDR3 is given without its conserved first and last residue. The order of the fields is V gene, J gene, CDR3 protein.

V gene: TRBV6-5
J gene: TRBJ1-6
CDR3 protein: ASSYFPPPSPLH

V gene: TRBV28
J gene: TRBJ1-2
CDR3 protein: ASSTNQQGYGYT

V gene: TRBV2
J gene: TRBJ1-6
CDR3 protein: ASSELGSQGNSPLH

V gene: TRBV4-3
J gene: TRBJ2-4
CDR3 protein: ASSQAWGGLAKNIQY

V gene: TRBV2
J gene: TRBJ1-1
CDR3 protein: ASSEQGLNTEAF

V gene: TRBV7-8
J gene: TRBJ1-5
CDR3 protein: ASSLVRGGNQPQH

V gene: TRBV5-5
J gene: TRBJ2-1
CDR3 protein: ASSSVVTANYNEQF

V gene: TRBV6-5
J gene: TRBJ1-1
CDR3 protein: ASSYEPAGTEAF

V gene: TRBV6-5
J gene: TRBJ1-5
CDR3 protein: ASTPKGGRQPQH

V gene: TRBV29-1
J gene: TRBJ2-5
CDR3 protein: SVQRGGSDTQY

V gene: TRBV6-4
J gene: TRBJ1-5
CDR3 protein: ASSETANQPQH

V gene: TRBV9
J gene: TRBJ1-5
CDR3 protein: ASSVGTGSNQPQH

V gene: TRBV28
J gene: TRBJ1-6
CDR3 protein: ASTTNSPLH

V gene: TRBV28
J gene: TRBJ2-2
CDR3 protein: ASSPRGTGELF

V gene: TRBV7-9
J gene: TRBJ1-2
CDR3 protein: ASSLGTGGIGYT

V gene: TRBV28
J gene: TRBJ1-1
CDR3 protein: ASTEVGTEAF

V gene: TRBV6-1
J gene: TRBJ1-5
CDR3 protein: ASRRTINQPQH

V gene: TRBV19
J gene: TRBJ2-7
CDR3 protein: ASSKDGSYEQY

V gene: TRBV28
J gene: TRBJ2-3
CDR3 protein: ASRGDRGPYTDTQY

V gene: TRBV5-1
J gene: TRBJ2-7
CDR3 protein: ASSLYAGIYEQY

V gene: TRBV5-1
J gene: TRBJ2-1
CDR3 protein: ASSSAGDHSNEQF

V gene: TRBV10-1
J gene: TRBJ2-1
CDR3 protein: ASSDQNQAQF

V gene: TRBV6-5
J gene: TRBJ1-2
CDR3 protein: ASSSGQGYGYT

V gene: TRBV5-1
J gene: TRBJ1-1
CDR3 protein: ASSPRQGADTEAF

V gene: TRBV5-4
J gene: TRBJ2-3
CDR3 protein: ASSLALLADTDTQY

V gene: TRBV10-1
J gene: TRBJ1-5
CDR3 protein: ASSGGGRGSNQPQH

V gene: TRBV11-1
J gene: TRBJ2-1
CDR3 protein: ASSLGTSGSSYNEQF

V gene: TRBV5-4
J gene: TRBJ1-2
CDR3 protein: ASSLGDNKPVYGYT

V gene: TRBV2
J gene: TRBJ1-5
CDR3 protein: ASSPGQGRPQH

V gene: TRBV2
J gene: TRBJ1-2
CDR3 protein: ASSPGPNYGYT

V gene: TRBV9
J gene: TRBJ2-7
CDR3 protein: ASSVGRDKTFYEQY

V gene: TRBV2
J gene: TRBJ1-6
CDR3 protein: ASCFGPDDPLH

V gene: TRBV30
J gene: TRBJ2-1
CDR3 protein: AWSSGGNEQF

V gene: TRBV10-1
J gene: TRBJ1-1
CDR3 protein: ASSESERGDTEAF

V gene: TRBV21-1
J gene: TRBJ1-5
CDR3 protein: ASTETIRDWSNQPQH

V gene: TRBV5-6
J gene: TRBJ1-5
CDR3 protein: ASSLSVPPGSNQPQH

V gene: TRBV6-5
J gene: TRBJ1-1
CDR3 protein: ASSYSGQGWDTEAF

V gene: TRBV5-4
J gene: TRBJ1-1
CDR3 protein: ASSLGGGLGGTEAF

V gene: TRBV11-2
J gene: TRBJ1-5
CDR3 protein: ASSHDVGSNQPQH

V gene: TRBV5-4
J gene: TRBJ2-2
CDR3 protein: ASSLLAGTGELF

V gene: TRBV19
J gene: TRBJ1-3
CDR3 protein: ASSIILTASGNTIY